This T cell receptor beta chain emerged from a study of T cells in Graves' hyperthyroidism and ophthalmopathy. Hyperthyroidism in the patients, aged 18 to 65, was newly diagnosed and under 2 months in duration. RNA transcripts gave rise to amplified TCR beta CDR3 regions. First-round RT-PCR of the TCR CDR3 relied on the HTBI primer set. One entry per CDR3 protein, called by TCRdb with MiXCR from the multiplex PCR reads. This sample has some 250,000 distinct CDR3 sequences, with 15% found just once. Material for sequencing was blood. The sequence derives from a woman in her fifties or sixties with Graves' hyperthyroidism that later progressed to Graves' ophthalmopathy.

CDR3: CASSTGITYEQYF. Here the CDR3 DNA reads TGCGCCAGCAGCACTGGAATAACCTACGAGCAGTACTTC. The genes are TRBV5-1 and TRBJ2-7; D ambiguous. The CDR3 consists of 13 residues. V lost 4 bases, J lost 2 bases, and 10 bases lay in between. The germline gives CDR1 SGHRS, CDR2 YFSETQ.